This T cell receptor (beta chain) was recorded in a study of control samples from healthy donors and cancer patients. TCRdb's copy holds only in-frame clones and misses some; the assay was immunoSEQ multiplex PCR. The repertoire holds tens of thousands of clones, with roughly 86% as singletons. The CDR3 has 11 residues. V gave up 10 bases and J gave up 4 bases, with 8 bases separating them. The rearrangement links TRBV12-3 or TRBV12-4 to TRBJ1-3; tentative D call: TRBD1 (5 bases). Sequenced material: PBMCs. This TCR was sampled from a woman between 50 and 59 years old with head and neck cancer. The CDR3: CATEGGNTIYF. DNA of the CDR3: TGTGCCACGGAGGGGGGAAACACCATATATTTT.